One and the same sample provided the 2 T cell receptor beta chains below, sequenced in a study of CD8 T cells in Susac syndrome. The authors reverse transcribed roughly 0.5 to 1 ug RNA with random hexamers. One entry per CDR3 protein results from TCRdb running MiXCR on the immunoSEQ multiplex PCR reads. The sample lists some 130,000 distinct CDR3 sequences, 85% to 95% seen once, with approximately 0.18% in the top ten. Sequenced: CD8+ T cells from PBMCs. These receptors all stem from a human donor with Susac syndrome.

The rearrangement uses TRBV20-1 and TRBJ2-2; a weak D match, TRBD1 (5 bases). In germline, CDR1 is DFQATT, CDR2 SNEGSKA (reference sequence). V lost 3 bases and J lost 7, with 6 bases in between. This CDR3 is 11 amino acids long. CDR3 in amino acids: CSASQGGELFF. The CDR3 DNA reads TGCAGTGCTAGTCAGGGCGGGGAGCTGTTTTTT.

As DNA, the CDR3 is TGTGCCAGCAGTTATCTCGGCAGGGCTGAGACCCAGTACTTC. This sequence encodes CASSYLGRAETQYF. The rearrangement links TRBV11-2 to TRBJ2-5, with D tentatively TRBD1 (5 bases). Per the germline V gene, CDR1 is SGHAT and CDR2 is FQNNGV. The CDR3 runs 14 residues. Trimming removed 6 bases at V and 5 bases at J, with 16 bases between.